This T cell receptor (beta chain) emerged from a study of PD-1 blockade in classical Hodgkin lymphoma. Assay used: immunoSEQ multiplex PCR; TCRdb lists only in-frame clones, some missing. The data contain 70,000 or so clones, approximately 93% of them singletons. As for time point: newly diagnosed, previously untreated cHL patient sample. Untreated, newly diagnosed classical Hodgkin lymphoma PBMCs were used for comparison. On this clone itself: What it binds is not known.

Regarding the study as a whole: Undefined causes, possibly disease activity or prior therapy, underlie the repertoire differences. Baseline TCR diversity was reportedly lower in newly diagnosed patients than in healthy donors. It was reported as lower still in relapsed/refractory patients.

Germline values: CDR1 LNHDA, CDR2 SQIVND (reference sequence). The V and J ends lost 7 bases and 5 bases respectively, with 12 bases between them. The CDR3 runs to 13 residues. This TCR was recovered from a human donor with classical Hodgkin lymphoma. The specimen was peripheral blood mononuclear cells (PBMCs). The rearrangement uses TRBV19 and TRBJ1-3, with unresolved D. This CDR3 reads CASTKQRRNTIYF. As DNA, the CDR3 is TGTGCCAGTACGAAACAGAGGAGAAACACCATATATTTT.